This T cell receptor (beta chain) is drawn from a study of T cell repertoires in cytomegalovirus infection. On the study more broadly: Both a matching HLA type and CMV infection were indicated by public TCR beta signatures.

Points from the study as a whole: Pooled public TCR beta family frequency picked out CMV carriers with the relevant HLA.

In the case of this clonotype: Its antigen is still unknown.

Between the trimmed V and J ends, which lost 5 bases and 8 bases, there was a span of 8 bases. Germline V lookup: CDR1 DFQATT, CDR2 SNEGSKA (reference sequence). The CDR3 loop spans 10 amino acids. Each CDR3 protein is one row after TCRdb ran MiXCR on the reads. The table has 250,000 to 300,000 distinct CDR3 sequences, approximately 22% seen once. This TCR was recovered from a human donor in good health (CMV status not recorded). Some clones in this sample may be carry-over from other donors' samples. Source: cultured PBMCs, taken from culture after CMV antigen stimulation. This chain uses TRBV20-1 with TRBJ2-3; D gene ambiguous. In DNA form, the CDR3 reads TGCAGTGCTGGCCCAGCTACGCAGTATTTT. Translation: CSAGPATQYF.